This T cell receptor beta chain was obtained from a study of identical twins. This clonotype was seen a few times. Its antigen remains unknown. Germline assignment: CDR1 KGHSH and CDR2 LQKENI. The CDR3 has 14 amino acids. V was shortened by 2 bases and J by 3 bases, with 10 bases between the two germline ends. Overall study results and limits: The analysis was cross-sectional rather than longitudinal within donors.

TCRdb passed the 5' RACE reads through MiXCR, listing each CDR3 protein once. Among 450,000 or so distinct CDR3 sequences, 18% were seen once, and the ten largest hold about 12%. This TCR derives from a man in his forties or fifties in good health. The chain combines TRBV18 with TRBJ2-5; D gene uncertain. Sequenced sample: naive T cells sorted from blood. The CDR3 nucleotides read TGTGCCAGCTCACCAGGGGTACCCAAAGAGACCCAGTACTTC. Its protein is CASSPGVPKETQYF.